This passage covers 9 T cell receptor beta chains from one sample sequenced in a study of human T cells and chemical hapten exposure. The time point: patch test 3, about 24 weeks after DPC sensitization. The sample's treatment: therapeutic diphenylcyclopropenone sensitization with weekly scalp DPC. Total RNA came from unfractionated whole blood. TCRdb redid the calling of the RACE reads with MiXCR, one entry per CDR3 protein. The table records under 50,000 distinct CDR3 sequences, more than 9% of them present only once. The sample here was whole blood, taken in connection with sensitization to the hapten diphenylcyclopropenone (DPC). These receptor sequences come from a man aged 50 to 60 with alopecia areata. Some clones in this sample may be carry-over from other donors' samples.

The chain links TRBV25-1 to TRBJ2-7, with a weak D call TRBD2 (6 bases). The CDR3 spans 13 residues. V was clipped by 9 bases and J by 0 bases, with 12 bases between them. Germline lookup yields CDR1 MGHDK and CDR2 SYGVNS. The CDR3: CASFSGASYEQYF. Here the CDR3 DNA reads TGTGCCAGTTTTTCGGGAGCCTCCTACGAGCAGTACTTC.

V and J are TRBV4-2 and TRBJ2-7; D uncertain. V lost 1 base to trimming and J lost 5 bases, with 9 bases between them. Germline CDR1 reads LGHNA; CDR2 reads YNFKEQ. The CDR3 runs 13 residues. The CDR3 DNA reads TGTGCCAGCAGCCAAGGGTTGCGAGACGAGCAGTACTTC. It specifies CASSQGLRDEQYF.

The sample holds many counts of this clonotype. The J gene is TRBJ2-7, the V gene TRBV28; no clear D. Germline V CDR1 and CDR2: MDHEN, SYDVKM. Trimming left V 2 bases short and J 2 bases short, with 10 bases between. The length of the CDR3 is 14 residues. The CDR3 loop reads CASSLVTDTYEQYF. CDR3 DNA: TGTGCCAGCAGTTTAGTCACCGATACCTACGAGCAGTACTTC.

The chain has TRBV29-1 and TRBJ1-2, with D perhaps TRBD1 (6 bases). The germline V gene encodes CDR1 SQVTM and CDR2 ANQGSEA. The CDR3 sequence is 12 residues long. V lost 7 bases, J lost 4 bases, and 13 bases lay in between. CDR3 in DNA: TGCAGCGATAACAGGGTCGGCTATGGCTACACCTTC. This encodes CSDNRVGYGYTF.

In its sample, this clonotype was seen many times. The chain joins TRBV6-1 to TRBJ1-4; 7 nucleotides align to TRBD1. CDR1 MNHNS and CDR2 SASEGT come from the germline V gene. With 2 bases clipped from V and 8 bases from J, the junction kept 5 bases outside the gene matches. The CDR3 runs 14 residues. Here the CDR3 reads CASSESGTAEKLFF. Written as DNA, the CDR3 is TGTGCCAGCAGTGAATCCGGGACAGCCGAAAAACTGTTTTTT.

This clonotype has just a few counts. The V call is TRBV28, the J call TRBJ2-5; D may be TRBD1 or TRBD2 (6 bases each). This CDR3 has 13 residues. The V gene lost 6 bases and the J gene lost 4 bases, with 12 bases spanning the gap. Germline V gives CDR1 MDHEN, CDR2 SYDVKM. The CDR3 is CASRLQGGETQYF. The DNA of the CDR3 is TGTGCCAGCAGATTACAGGGAGGAGAGACCCAGTACTTC.

This clonotype was recorded many times. J is TRBJ1-1 and V is TRBV7-2; D is unresolved. The CDR3 has 15 amino acids. Per germline, CDR1 SGHTA and CDR2 FQGNSA. V shed 1 base and J shed 0 bases, with 9 bases lying between them. The CDR3 spells CASSLEGSMNTEAFF. CDR3 sequence (DNA): TGTGCCAGCAGCTTAGAAGGGTCCATGAACACTGAAGCTTTCTTT.

This clonotype was recorded many times. The chain employs TRBV5-1 and TRBJ2-2, with unresolved D. The CDR3 extends over 14 amino acids. Trimming cost V 0 bases and J 7 bases, with 10 bases left between them. Germline CDR1 SGHRS, CDR2 YFSETQ. CDR3 loop: CASSLASSHGELFF. The CDR3, as DNA: TGCGCCAGCAGCTTGGCATCTAGTCACGGGGAGCTGTTTTTT.

This clonotype came up many times. This sequence joins TRBV15 and TRBJ1-5, with unresolved D. Trimming pared 0 bases from V and 6 bases from J, leaving 12 bases between. The CDR3 spans 15 residues. In germline, CDR1 is LNHNV, CDR2 YYDKDF (reference sequence). CDR3 DNA sequence: TGTGCCACCAGCAGAGATCGGAGGGAAGGTCAGCCCCAGCATTTT. This sequence encodes CATSRDRREGQPQHF.